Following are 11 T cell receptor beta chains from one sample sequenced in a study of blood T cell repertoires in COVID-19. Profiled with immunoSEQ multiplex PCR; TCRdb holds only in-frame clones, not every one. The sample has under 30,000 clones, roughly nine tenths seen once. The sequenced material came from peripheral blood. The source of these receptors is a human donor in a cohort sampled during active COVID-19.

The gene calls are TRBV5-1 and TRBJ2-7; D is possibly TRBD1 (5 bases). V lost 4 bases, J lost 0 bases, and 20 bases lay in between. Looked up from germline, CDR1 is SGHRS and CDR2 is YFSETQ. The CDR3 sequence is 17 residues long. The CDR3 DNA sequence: TGCGCCAGCAGCCTATCTTCGACAGCGCTGAGCTCCTACGAGCAGTACTTC. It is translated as CASSLSSTALSSYEQYF. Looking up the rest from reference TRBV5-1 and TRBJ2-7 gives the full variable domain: KAGVTQTPRYLIKTRGQQVTLSCSPISGHRSVSWYQQTPGQGLQFLFEYFSETQRNKGNFPGRFSGRQFSNSRSEMNVSTLELGDSALYLCASSLSSTALSSYEQYFGPGTRLTVT.

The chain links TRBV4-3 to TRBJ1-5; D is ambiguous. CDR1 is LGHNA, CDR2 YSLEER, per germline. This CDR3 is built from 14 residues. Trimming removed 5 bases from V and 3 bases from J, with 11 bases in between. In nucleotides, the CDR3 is TGCGCCAGCAGCAAGCCGTCGTCCAATCAGCCCCAGCATTTT. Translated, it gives CASSKPSSNQPQHF.

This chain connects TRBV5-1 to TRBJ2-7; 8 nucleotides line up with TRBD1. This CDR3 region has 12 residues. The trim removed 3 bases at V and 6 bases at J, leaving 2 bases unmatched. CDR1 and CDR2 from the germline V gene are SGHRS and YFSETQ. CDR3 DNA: TGCGCCAGCAGCTGGACAGGGCCCGAGCAGTACTTC. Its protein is CASSWTGPEQYF.

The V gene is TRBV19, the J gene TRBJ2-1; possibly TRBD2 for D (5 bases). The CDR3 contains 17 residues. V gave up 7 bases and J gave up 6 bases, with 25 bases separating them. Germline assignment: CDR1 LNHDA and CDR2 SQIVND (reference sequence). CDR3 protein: CASTPGRRLSTSNEQFF. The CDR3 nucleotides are TGTGCCAGTACCCCTGGGCGCAGGCTTAGTACTAGCAATGAGCAGTTCTTC.

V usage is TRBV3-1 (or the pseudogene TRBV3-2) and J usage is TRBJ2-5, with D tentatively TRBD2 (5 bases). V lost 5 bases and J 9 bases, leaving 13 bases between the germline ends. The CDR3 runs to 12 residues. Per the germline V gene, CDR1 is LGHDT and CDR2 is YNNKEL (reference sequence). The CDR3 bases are TGTGCCAGCAGCGCTGGGGAGCGGTCCCAGTACTTC. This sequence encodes CASSAGERSQYF.

In nucleotides, the CDR3 is TGTGCCAGCAGTTTCAGAGGACTTCTTCAGCCCCAGCATTTT. Protein: CASSFRGLLQPQHF. The chain uses TRBV28 and TRBJ1-5; D is unclear. Deletions cut 3 bases from V and 6 bases from J, with 12 bases between. The CDR3 sequence is 14 residues long. The germline V gene has CDR1 MDHEN and CDR2 SYDVKM.

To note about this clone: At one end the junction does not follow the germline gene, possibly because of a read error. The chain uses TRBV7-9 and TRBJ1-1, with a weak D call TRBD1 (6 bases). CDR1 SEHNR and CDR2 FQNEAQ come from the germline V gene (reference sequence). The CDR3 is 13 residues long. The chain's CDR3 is CASTATGNAEAFF. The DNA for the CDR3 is TGTGCCAGCACCGCTACAGGGAACGCTGAAGCTTTCTTT.

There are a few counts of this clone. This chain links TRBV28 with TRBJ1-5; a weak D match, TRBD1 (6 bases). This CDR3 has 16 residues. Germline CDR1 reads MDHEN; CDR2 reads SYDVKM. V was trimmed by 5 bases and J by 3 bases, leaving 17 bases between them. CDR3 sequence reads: CASSTYRAGINQPQHF. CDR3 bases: TGTGCCAGCAGTACATACAGGGCGGGCATCAATCAGCCCCAGCATTTT.

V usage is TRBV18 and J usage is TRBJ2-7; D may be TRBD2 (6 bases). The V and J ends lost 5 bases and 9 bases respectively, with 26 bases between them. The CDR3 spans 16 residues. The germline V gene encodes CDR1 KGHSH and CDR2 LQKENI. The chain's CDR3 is CASSSSPPGLQMGQYF. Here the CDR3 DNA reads TGTGCCAGCTCATCTTCTCCCCCGGGACTCCAAATGGGGCAGTACTTC.

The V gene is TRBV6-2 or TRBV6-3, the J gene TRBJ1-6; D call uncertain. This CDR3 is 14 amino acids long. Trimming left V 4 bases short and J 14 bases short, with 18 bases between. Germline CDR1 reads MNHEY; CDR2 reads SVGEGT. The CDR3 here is CASSLEAGDLALHF. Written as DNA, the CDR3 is TGTGCCAGCAGTTTGGAGGCAGGTGATTTGGCCCTCCACTTT.

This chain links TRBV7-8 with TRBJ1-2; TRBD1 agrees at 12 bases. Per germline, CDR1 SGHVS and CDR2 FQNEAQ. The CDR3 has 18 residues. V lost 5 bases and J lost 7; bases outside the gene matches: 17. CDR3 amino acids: CASSPIYPQGQGAGGYTF. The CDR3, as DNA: TGTGCCAGCAGCCCTATATACCCTCAGGGACAGGGGGCGGGTGGCTACACCTTC.